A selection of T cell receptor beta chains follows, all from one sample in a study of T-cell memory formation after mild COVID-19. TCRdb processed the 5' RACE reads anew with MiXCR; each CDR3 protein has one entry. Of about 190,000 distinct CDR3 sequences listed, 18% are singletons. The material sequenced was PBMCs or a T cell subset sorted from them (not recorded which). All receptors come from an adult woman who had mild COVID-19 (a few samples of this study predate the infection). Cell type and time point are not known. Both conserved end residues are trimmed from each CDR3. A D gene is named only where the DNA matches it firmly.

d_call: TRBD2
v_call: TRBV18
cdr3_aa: ASSPVAGSTDTQY

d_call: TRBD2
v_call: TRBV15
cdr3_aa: ATSRDSGGGYEQY

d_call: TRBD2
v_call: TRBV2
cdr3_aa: ASTLVGTSGGITDTQY

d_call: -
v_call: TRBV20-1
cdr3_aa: SARVGQGRGTQY

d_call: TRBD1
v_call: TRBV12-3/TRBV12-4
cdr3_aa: ASSPGQGLYEKLF

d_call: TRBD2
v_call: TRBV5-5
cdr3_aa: ASSLAGTSGTYEQY

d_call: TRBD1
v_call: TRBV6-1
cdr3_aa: ASSAPGGYTGELF

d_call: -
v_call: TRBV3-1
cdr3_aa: ASSPSPSGMTYNSPLH

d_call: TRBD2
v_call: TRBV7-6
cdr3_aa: ASSFDERLAGGETQY

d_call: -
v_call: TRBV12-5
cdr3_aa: ASGMLVTEAF

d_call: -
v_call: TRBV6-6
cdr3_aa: ASSYSPSGANVLT

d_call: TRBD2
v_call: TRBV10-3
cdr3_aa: AISSSGSRQETQY

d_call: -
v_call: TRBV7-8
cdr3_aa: ASSFSVGYEQY

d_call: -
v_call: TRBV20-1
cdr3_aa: SARGHRINTEAF

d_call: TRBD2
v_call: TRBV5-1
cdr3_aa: ASSLDGTRETQY

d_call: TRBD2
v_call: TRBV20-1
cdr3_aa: SAAGASGSATDTQY

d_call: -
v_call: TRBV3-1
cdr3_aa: ASSQVGSGVYEQF

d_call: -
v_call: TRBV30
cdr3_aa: AWSINTGVE

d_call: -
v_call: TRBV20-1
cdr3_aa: SARGSPTVNTGELF

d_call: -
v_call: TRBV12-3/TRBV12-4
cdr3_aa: ASSNGQQETQY

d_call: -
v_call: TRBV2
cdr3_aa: ASSDYGLGTDTQY

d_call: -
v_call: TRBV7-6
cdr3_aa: ASSPVGRSQY

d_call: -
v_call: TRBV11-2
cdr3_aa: ASSLAVARSGELF

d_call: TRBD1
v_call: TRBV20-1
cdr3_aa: SAYRGQGYGYT

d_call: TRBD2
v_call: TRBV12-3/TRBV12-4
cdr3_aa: ASSFGGSSTGELF

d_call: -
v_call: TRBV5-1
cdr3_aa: ASSLATDGNSPLH

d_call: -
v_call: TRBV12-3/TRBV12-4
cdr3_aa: ASSQTLTGELF

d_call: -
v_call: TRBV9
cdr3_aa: ASSVSQVVGAEAF

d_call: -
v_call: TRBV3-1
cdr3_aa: ASSTSVGAYEQY

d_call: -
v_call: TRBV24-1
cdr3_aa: ATSDSRTVSSYEQY

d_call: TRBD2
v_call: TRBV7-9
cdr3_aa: ASSLALLREGEETQY

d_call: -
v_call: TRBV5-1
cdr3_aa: ASSLETAGAWSEQY

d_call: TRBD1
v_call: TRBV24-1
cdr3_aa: ATSDSETGGTFDQPQH

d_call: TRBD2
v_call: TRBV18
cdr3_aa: ASSVAGGDYNEQF

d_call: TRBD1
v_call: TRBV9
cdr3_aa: ASSPRSGQGASPLH

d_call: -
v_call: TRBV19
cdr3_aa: ASSPPGTRLYEQY

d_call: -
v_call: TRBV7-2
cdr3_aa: ASSLLNEQF